Below are 3 T cell receptor beta chains sequenced from a single sample in a study of CD8 T cells in ankylosing spondylitis. TCRdb independently ran MiXCR on the 5' RACE reads; one entry per CDR3 protein. In the table there are 150,000 or so distinct CDR3 sequences, 9.8% of which are singletons. Sequenced: blood, either unsorted or a sorted T cell fraction (not recorded which). These receptors were taken from a female donor with ankylosing spondylitis or in good health (not recorded which).

The chain is built from TRBV7-6 and TRBJ2-7; 13 bases are shared with TRBD2. Per germline, CDR1 SGHVS and CDR2 FNYEAQ. The junction had 7 bases not matched to a gene; V was cut back by 2 bases and J by 0 bases. The CDR3 covers 18 residues. DNA of the CDR3: TGTGCCAGCAGCTTAAGAACGGGGACTAGCGGGATCTCCTACGAGCAGTACTTC. It codes for CASSLRTGTSGISYEQYF.

In DNA, the CDR3 is TGTGCCAGCGGGAGTCCGGTATACGAGCAGTACTTC. The encoded protein is CASGSPVYEQYF. The chain is built from TRBV6-2 or TRBV6-3 and TRBJ2-7; D may be TRBD2 (5 bases). V was clipped by 8 bases and J by 4 bases, with 12 bases between them. The CDR3 is 12 residues long. Germline CDR1 reads MNHEY; CDR2 reads SVGEGT.

The chain couples TRBV12-3 or TRBV12-4 to TRBJ2-7; tentatively, D is TRBD2 (6 bases). V dropped 5 bases and J dropped 7 bases, with 15 bases sitting between them. The CDR3 runs to 13 residues. This CDR3 reads CASSPGTRREQYF. CDR3 sequence (DNA): TGTGCCAGCAGTCCAGGGACTCGAAGGGAGCAGTACTTC.